Reported below is one T cell receptor (beta chain). Trimming removed 4 bases at V and 6 bases at J, with 7 bases between. Germline CDR1 and CDR2: MNHEY and SVGEGT. There are 11 residues in the CDR3. As handled by the study authors: Reference gene primer amplification yielded estimated nucleated cell counts. TCRdb's copy holds only in-frame clones and misses some; the assay was immunoSEQ multiplex PCR. The V and J calls and clone size are taken from that table; D and trimming were inferred from the DNA. The sample yields about 43,000 clones, 87% seen once. The source of the sample is a study of blood T cell repertoires in COVID-19. About the study: The samples span acute and convalescent COVID-19 from the United States, Italy and Spain. Sample material is recorded as cDNA or gDNA derived from T cells, B-cell-depleted T cells, or PBMCs.

Sample: peripheral blood. The gene calls are TRBV6-2 or TRBV6-3 and TRBJ2-7, with no clear D. The receptor comes from a woman aged 80 or older with active COVID-19. In DNA, the CDR3 is TGTGCCAGCAGTTCAGGCGCCGAGCAGTACTTC. This sequence encodes CASSSGAEQYF.